These 9 T cell receptor beta chains came from one sample sequenced in a study of T cells in Graves' hyperthyroidism and ophthalmopathy. RNA transcripts gave rise to amplified TCR beta CDR3 regions. In the first-round RT-PCR of the TCR CDR3, the HTBI primer set was used. TCRdb re-analysed the multiplex PCR reads in MiXCR, keeping a single row per CDR3 protein. The profile shows about 380,000 distinct CDR3 sequences, approximately 13% of them singletons. Sequencing was performed on blood. The receptors originated from a man younger than 40 with Graves' hyperthyroidism that later progressed to Graves' ophthalmopathy.

This clonotype was counted at least ten times. This chain links TRBV12-3 or TRBV12-4 with TRBJ2-7, with D possibly being TRBD1 or TRBD2 (5 bases each). V was cut by 2 bases and J by 2 bases, with 7 bases left in between. The CDR3 runs to 13 residues. The CDR3 bases are TGTGCCAGCAGTTTATGGGACCCCTACGAGCAGTACTTC. As protein: CASSLWDPYEQYF.

Note on this clonotype: A much larger clone lies one base from this, so it may be a read error. This chain joins TRBV20-1 and TRBJ2-4; 14 bases align to TRBD2. The CDR3 runs to 15 residues. J gave up 11 bases and V 1 base, and 7 bases lay outside the gene matches. Germline V gene data show CDR1 as DFQATT and CDR2 as SNEGSKA (reference sequence). The CDR3 loop is CSARGLAGGNNVQYF. CDR3 in DNA: TGCAGTGCTAGAGGACTAGCGGGGGGGAATAACGTTCAGTACTTC.

This clonotype was recorded at least ten times. The rearrangement uses TRBV11-2 and TRBJ2-7; tentative D call: TRBD1 (5 bases). Germline CDR1 SGHAT, CDR2 FQNNGV. V lost 1 base to trimming and J lost 2 bases, with 9 bases between them. The CDR3 runs to 14 residues. CDR3 coding DNA: TGTGCCAGCAGCTTAGTTGAAGGGGCCTACGAGCAGTACTTC. This translates into CASSLVEGAYEQYF.

This sequence joins TRBV7-2 and TRBJ1-4; TRBD1 is a possible D gene (5 bases). CDR1 is SGHTA and CDR2 is FQGNSA in the germline V gene. V dropped 3 bases and J dropped 12 bases, with 14 bases sitting between them. This CDR3 contains 13 residues. The CDR3 spells CASSFTTGGELFF. In nucleotides, the CDR3 is TGTGCCAGCAGCTTTACCACGGGGGGAGAACTGTTTTTT.

In this sample, this clonotype turned up a few times. The chain employs TRBV6-1 and TRBJ2-7; D may match TRBD1 or TRBD2 (6 bases each). CDR1 MNHNS and CDR2 SASEGT come from the germline V gene. CDR3 length equals 12 residues. Trimming took off 10 bases at V and 5 bases at J, with 15 bases between the two ends. CDR3 bases: TGTGCCACCTACGAGGGGGGAAACGAGCAGTACTTC. It specifies CATYEGGNEQYF.

This clonotype was seen ten or more times. The chain couples TRBV5-1 to TRBJ2-1; TRBD1 aligns across 9 bases. The length of the CDR3 is 18 residues. V gave up 0 bases and J gave up 0 bases; unmatched junction bases: 7. Germline V gene lookup returns CDR1 SGHRS and CDR2 YFSETQ. The CDR3 region is CASSLGPGTGHSYNEQFF. CDR3 sequence (DNA): TGCGCCAGCAGCTTGGGTCCCGGGACAGGGCACTCCTACAATGAGCAGTTCTTC.

This clonotype was counted ten times or more. The V gene is TRBV7-9, the J gene TRBJ2-1; possible D gene TRBD1, 6 bases. Per the germline V gene, CDR1 is SEHNR and CDR2 is FQNEAQ (reference sequence). The CDR3 consists of 14 residues. V was cut by 6 bases and J by 4 bases, with 13 bases left in between. CDR3 coding DNA: TGTGCCAGCAGTTCTGACAGGAGTTACAATGAGCAGTTCTTC. Its translation is CASSSDRSYNEQFF.

This clonotype was seen ten or more times. The CDR3 region has the DNA TGTGCCAGCAGCCGGAGACACCAGAACACTGAAGCTTTCTTT. Translation: CASSRRHQNTEAFF. This chain connects TRBV28 to TRBJ1-1; D not resolved. The V end was cut by 6 bases, the J end by 1 base, with 12 bases between. The CDR3 length is 14 residues. Germline loops: CDR1 MDHEN, CDR2 SYDVKM. Using reference TRBV28 and TRBJ1-1 for the parts outside the CDR3, the full variable domain is DVKVTQSSRYLVKRTGEKVFLECVQDMDHENMFWYRQDPGLGLRLIYFSYDVKMKEKGDIPEGYSVSREKKERFSLILESASTNQTSMYLCASSRRHQNTEAFFGQGTRLTVV.

The chain couples TRBV29-1 to TRBJ2-3, with a tentative D call TRBD1 (5 bases). Germline V gene lookup returns CDR1 SQVTM and CDR2 ANQGSEA. The CDR3 has 13 amino acids. The ends were cut back, 6 bases at V and 2 bases at J, with 12 bases in the middle. The CDR3 region has the DNA TGCAGCGTAGGTGGCAGGGTCACAGATACGCAGTATTTT. Translation gives CSVGGRVTDTQYF.